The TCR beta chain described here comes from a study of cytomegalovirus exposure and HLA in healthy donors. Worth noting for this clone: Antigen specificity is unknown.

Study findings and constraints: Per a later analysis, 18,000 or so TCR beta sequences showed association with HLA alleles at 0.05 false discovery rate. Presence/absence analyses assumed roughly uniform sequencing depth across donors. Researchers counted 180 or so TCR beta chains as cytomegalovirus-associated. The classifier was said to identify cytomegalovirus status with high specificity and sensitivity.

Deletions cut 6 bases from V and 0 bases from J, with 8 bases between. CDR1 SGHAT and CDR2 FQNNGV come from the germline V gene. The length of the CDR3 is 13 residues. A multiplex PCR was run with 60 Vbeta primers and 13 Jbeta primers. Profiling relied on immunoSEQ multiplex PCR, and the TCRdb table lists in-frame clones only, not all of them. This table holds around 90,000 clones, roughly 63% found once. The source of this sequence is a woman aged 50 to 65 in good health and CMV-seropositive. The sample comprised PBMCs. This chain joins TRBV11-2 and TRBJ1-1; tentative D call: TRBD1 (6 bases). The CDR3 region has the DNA TGTGCCAGCAGTTGGACAGTGAACACTGAAGCTTTCTTT. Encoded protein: CASSWTVNTEAFF. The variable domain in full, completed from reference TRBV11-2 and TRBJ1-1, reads EAGVAQSPRYKIIEKRQSVAFWCNPISGHATLYWYQQILGQGPKLLIQFQNNGVVDDSQLPKDRFSAERLKGVDSTLKIQPAKLEDSAVYLCASSWTVNTEAFFGQGTRLTVV.